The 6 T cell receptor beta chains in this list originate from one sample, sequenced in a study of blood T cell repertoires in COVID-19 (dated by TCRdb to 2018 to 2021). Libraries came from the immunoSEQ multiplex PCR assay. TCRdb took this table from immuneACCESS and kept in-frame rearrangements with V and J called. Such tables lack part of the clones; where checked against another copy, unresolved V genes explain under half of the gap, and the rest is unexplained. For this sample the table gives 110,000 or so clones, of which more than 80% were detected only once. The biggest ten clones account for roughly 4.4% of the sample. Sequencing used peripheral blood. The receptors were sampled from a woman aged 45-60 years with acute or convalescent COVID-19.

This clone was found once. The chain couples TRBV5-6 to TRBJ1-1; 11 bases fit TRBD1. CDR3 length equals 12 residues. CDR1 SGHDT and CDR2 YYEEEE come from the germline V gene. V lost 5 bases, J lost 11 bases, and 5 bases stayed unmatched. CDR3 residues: CASSWGQGEAFF. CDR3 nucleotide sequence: TGTGCCAGCAGTTGGGGACAGGGGGAGGCTTTCTTT.

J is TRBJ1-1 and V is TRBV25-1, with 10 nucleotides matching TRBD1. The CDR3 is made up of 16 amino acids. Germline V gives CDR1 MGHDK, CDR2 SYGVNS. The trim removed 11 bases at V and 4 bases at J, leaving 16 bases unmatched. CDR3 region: CAHPNQGQGFGTEAFF. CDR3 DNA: TGTGCCCACCCGAATCAGGGACAGGGGTTTGGCACTGAAGCTTTCTTT.

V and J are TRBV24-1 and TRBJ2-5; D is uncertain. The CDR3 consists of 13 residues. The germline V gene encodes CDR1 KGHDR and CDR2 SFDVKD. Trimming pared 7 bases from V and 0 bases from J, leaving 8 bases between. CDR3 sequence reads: CATRDQYQETQYF. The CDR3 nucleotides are TGTGCCACCAGGGATCAGTACCAAGAGACCCAGTACTTC.

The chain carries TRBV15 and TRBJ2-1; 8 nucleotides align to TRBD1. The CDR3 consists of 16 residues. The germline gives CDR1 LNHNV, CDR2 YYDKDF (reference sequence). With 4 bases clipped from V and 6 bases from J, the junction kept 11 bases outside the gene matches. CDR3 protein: CATSTLRQGLGNEQFF. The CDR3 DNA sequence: TGTGCCACCAGCACCCTCCGACAGGGGTTGGGCAATGAGCAGTTCTTC.

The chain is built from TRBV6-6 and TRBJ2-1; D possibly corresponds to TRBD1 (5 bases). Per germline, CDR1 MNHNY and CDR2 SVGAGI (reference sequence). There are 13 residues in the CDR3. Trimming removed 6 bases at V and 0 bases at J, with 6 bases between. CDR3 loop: CASRQGSYNEQFF. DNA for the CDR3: TGTGCCAGCAGGCAGGGCTCCTACAATGAGCAGTTCTTC.

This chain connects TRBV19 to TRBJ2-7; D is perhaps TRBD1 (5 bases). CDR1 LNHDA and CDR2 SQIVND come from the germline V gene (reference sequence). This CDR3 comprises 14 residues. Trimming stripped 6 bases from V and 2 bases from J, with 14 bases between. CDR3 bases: TGTGCCAGTAGCTCACCCCAGGGAACCTACGAGCAGTACTTC. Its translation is CASSSPQGTYEQYF. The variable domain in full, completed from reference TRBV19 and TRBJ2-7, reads DGGITQSPKYLFRKEGQNVTLSCEQNLNHDAMYWYRQDPGQGLRLIYYSQIVNDFQKGDIAEGYSVSREKKESFPLTVTSAQKNPTAFYLCASSSPQGTYEQYFGPGTRLTVT.